This section outlines one TCR beta chain sequence together with its context. Its antigen is currently unknown. Using genomic DNA as the template, TCR beta VDJ and CDR3 profiling was carried out. TCRdb recomputed calls from the reads with MiXCR, one row per CDR3 protein. The table includes some 42,000 distinct CDR3 sequences, about 70% detected once. The entry originates in a study of CD8+CD57+ T cells in acquired aplastic anemia. Study in general: Some 10 million reads were obtained on average for healthy donor CD4+ cells.

Study outcomes and limitations: Comparison of patients with controls identified around 30 shared CD8+ CDR3 sequences.

The CDR3 totals 13 residues. Germline V gene lookup returns CDR1 WSHSY and CDR2 SAAADI. Deletions cut 6 bases from V and 1 base from J, with 6 bases between. The chain has TRBV10-2 and TRBJ1-4; D not certain. The material sequenced was sorted CD4+, CD8+, or CD8+CD57+ T cells (not recorded which) from PBMCs. This TCR came from a human donor in good health, serving as a control. The CDR3 DNA reads TGCGCCAGCAGGATCGGAACTAATGAAAAACTGTTTTTT. It codes for CASRIGTNEKLFF.